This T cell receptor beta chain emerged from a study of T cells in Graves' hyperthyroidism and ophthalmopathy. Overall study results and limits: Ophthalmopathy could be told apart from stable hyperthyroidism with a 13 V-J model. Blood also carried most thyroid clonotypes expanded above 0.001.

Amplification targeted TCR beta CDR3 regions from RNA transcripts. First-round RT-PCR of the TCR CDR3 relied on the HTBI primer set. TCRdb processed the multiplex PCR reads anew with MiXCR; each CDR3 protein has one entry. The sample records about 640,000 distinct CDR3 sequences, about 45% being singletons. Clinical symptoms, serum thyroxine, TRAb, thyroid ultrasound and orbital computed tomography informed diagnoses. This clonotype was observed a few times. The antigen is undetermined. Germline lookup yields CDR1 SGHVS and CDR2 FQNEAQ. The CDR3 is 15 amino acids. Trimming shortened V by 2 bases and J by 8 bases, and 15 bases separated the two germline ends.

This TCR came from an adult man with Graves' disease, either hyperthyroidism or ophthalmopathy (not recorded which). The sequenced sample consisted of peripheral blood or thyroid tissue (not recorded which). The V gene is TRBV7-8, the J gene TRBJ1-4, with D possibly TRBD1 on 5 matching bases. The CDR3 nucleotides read TGTGCCAGCAGCTTAACTTCGGCAGGGCGGGAAAAACTGTTTTTT. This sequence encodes CASSLTSAGREKLFF.